This passage covers 23 T cell receptor beta chains from one sample sequenced in a study of human T cells and chemical hapten exposure. The sample's time point: pre-sensitization, week 0. Indicated treatment: therapeutic diphenylcyclopropenone sensitization with weekly scalp DPC. TCRdb re-called the RACE reads with MiXCR, one entry per CDR3 protein. This sample carries some 300,000 distinct CDR3 sequences, around 5% of them seen once, and the ten largest clones take 7% to 10%. Sequenced material: whole blood, taken in connection with sensitization to the hapten diphenylcyclopropenone (DPC). These receptors were taken from a woman between 18 and 29 years old with alopecia areata. Some clones in this sample may be carry-over from other donors' samples.

This clonotype was counted only a few times. The chain carries TRBV11-2 and TRBJ2-7; D remains ambiguous. V was pared by 3 bases and J by 2 bases, with 8 bases between. This CDR3 is 13 amino acids long. Germline V gene data show CDR1 as SGHAT and CDR2 as FQNNGV. CDR3 sequence reads: CASSLAETYEQYF. CDR3 in DNA: TGTGCCAGCAGCTTGGCGGAGACCTACGAGCAGTACTTC.

The chain is built from TRBV6-6 and TRBJ1-6; D possibly corresponds to TRBD1 (5 bases). Trimming stripped 2 bases from V and 7 bases from J, with 15 bases between. The CDR3 length is 16 residues. Germline V gene lookup returns CDR1 MNHNY and CDR2 SVGAGI (reference sequence). The CDR3 reads CASSYVFAGLNSPLHF. The CDR3 coding sequence is TGTGCCAGCAGTTACGTTTTCGCGGGGCTCAATTCACCCCTCCACTTT.

This clonotype came up a few times. V usage is TRBV7-8 and J usage is TRBJ2-1; the match to TRBD2 covers 8 bases. The germline gives CDR1 SGHVS, CDR2 FQNEAQ. The CDR3 covers 17 residues. With 10 bases clipped from V and 5 bases from J, the junction kept 19 bases outside the gene matches. CDR3 protein: CATRRTYSGDTHNEQFF. In DNA, the CDR3 is TGTGCCACCCGCCGAACTTATAGCGGGGATACTCACAATGAGCAGTTCTTC.

This clonotype was counted ten times or more. This CDR3 reads CASGMNTEAFF. As DNA, the CDR3 is TGCGCCAGCGGTATGAACACTGAAGCTTTCTTT. The chain carries TRBV4-3 and TRBJ1-1; D uncertain. Germline CDR1 and CDR2: LGHNA and YSLEER. Trimming cost V 8 bases and J 0 bases, with 4 bases left between them. The CDR3 is 11 residues long.

This clonotype was counted a few times. The chain uses TRBV20-1 and TRBJ1-4, with a tentative D call TRBD1 (5 bases). Germline lookup yields CDR1 DFQATT and CDR2 SNEGSKA (reference sequence). Between the trimmed V and J ends, which lost 6 bases and 6 bases, there was a span of 20 bases. There are 15 residues in the CDR3. CDR3 region: CSAPRWAGPHEKLFF. The CDR3, as DNA: TGCAGTGCCCCCCGGTGGGCAGGGCCACATGAAAAACTGTTTTTT.

V and J are TRBV27 and TRBJ2-2; D might be TRBD1 (6 bases). The CDR3 is made up of 19 amino acids. Germline CDR1 is MNHEY and CDR2 is SMNVEV (reference sequence). Trimming removed 7 bases at V and 1 base at J, with 25 bases between. The CDR3 loop reads CASTIYYAGAMKNTGELFF. The CDR3 bases are TGTGCCAGCACGATCTACTATGCAGGGGCCATGAAGAACACCGGGGAGCTGTTTTTT.

Only a few counts were recorded for this clonotype. The chain uses TRBV7-2 and TRBJ2-2; D unresolved. There are 18 residues in the CDR3. CDR1 is SGHTA, CDR2 FQGNSA, per germline. V shed 1 base and J shed 0 bases, with 15 bases lying between them. The CDR3 coding sequence is TGTGCCAGCAGCTTAGTTTTCCTAGGGCCAACGAACACCGGGGAGCTGTTTTTT. This encodes CASSLVFLGPTNTGELFF.

Only a few counts were recorded for this clonotype. J is TRBJ2-3 and V is TRBV27; perhaps TRBD1 as D (6 bases). This CDR3 spans 16 amino acids. With 5 bases removed from V and 3 bases from J, the gap between germline ends came to 18 bases. CDR1 is MNHEY, CDR2 SMNVEV, per germline (reference sequence). The CDR3 reads CASSPLFRGATDTQYF. Here the CDR3 DNA reads TGTGCCAGCAGTCCTCTCTTCAGGGGTGCGACAGATACGCAGTATTTT.

The chain links TRBV4-3 to TRBJ1-6; possibly TRBD1 for D (5 bases). The V gene lost 4 bases and the J gene lost 7 bases, with 11 bases spanning the gap. Germline CDR1 reads LGHNA; CDR2 reads YSLEER. The CDR3 loop spans 14 amino acids. The CDR3 region has the DNA TGCGCCAGCAGCCGGGGACTATACAATTCACCCCTCCACTTT. This gives the protein CASSRGLYNSPLHF.

Concerning this clonotype: This may be a read error: a much more frequent sequence differs by one nucleotide. V is TRBV6-2 or TRBV6-3 and J is TRBJ1-1; D is undetermined. The CDR3 runs 14 residues. Germline V gives CDR1 MNHEY, CDR2 SVGEGT. The CDR3 DNA is TGTGCCAGCAGTTACAGTGCCGAGAACGCTGAAGCTTTCTTT. Translated: CASSYSAENAEAFF.

This clonotype was counted many times. This chain connects TRBV29-1 to TRBJ1-4; TRBD1 might be the D (5 bases). Looked up from germline, CDR1 is SQVTM and CDR2 is ANQGSEA. The CDR3 extends over 14 amino acids. V was clipped by 4 bases and J by 5 bases, with 14 bases between them. For the CDR3, the DNA is TGCAGCGTTGTCTCGGGGACGGGAAATGAAAAACTGTTTTTT. It is translated as CSVVSGTGNEKLFF.

The chain joins TRBV7-6 to TRBJ1-6; tentative D call: TRBD1 (5 bases). In germline, CDR1 is SGHVS, CDR2 FNYEAQ. CDR3 length: 13 residues. V was clipped by 8 bases and J by 7 bases, with 12 bases between them. CDR3 sequence reads: CASQRDRNSPLHF. As DNA, the CDR3 is TGTGCCAGCCAACGAGACAGAAATTCACCCCTCCACTTT.

This clonotype was seen ten or more times. The V call is TRBV5-1, the J call TRBJ1-4; D call uncertain. The germline gives CDR1 SGHRS, CDR2 YFSETQ. Between the trimmed V and J ends, which lost 0 bases and 7 bases, there was a span of 13 bases. This CDR3 comprises 15 residues. CDR3 sequence reads: CASSLAESGGEKLFF. As DNA, the CDR3 is TGCGCCAGCAGCTTGGCCGAGTCAGGAGGTGAAAAACTGTTTTTT.

The table lists this clonotype with a few counts. The V and J genes are TRBV12-3 or TRBV12-4 and TRBJ1-4; 7 bases are shared with TRBD1. The CDR3 covers 13 residues. V was pared by 4 bases and J by 6 bases, with 2 bases of the junction left unmatched. CDR3 nucleotide sequence: TGTGCCAGCAGTTCCGGGACAGATGAAAAACTGTTTTTT. It encodes CASSSGTDEKLFF.

In its sample, this clonotype was seen many times. The V gene is TRBV12-5, the J gene TRBJ1-6; the D gene is possibly TRBD1 (6 bases). This CDR3 comprises 16 residues. V lost 5 bases and J 8 bases, leaving 19 bases between the germline ends. Germline V gene sequence: CDR1 LGHNT, CDR2 FRNRAP. The CDR3 reads CASGPAIGQIHSPLHF. Here the CDR3 DNA reads TGTGCTAGTGGTCCCGCCATCGGACAGATCCATTCACCCCTCCACTTT.

The chain is built from TRBV27 and TRBJ2-7; perhaps TRBD2 as D (7 bases). The CDR3 is made up of 14 amino acids. Deletions cut 6 bases from V and 2 bases from J, with 14 bases between. Germline loops: CDR1 MNHEY, CDR2 SMNVEV (reference sequence). The chain's CDR3 is CASSPRGGPYEQYF. In DNA, the CDR3 is TGTGCCAGCAGCCCGCGCGGGGGCCCCTACGAGCAGTACTTC.

As concerns this clonotype: The junction and the germline gene differ at one end; a read error may be behind it. The chain joins TRBV6-6 to TRBJ1-4, with D possibly being TRBD1 (5 bases). Germline CDR1 is MNHNY and CDR2 is SVGAGI (reference sequence). This CDR3 spans 16 amino acids. The CDR3 region is CASSYSSQGGNEKLIF. The CDR3 DNA reads as TGTGCCAGCAGTTACTCGAGCCAGGGTGGTAATGAAAAACTGATTTTT.

Concerning this clonotype itself: Since a much larger clone is just one base distant, this may be a read error. This chain connects TRBV11-2 to TRBJ2-3; weak D call: TRBD2 (5 bases). The CDR3 sequence is 17 residues long. Germline CDR1 and CDR2: SGHAT and FQNNGV. V was shortened by 2 bases and J by 0 bases, with 15 bases between the two germline ends. The CDR3 DNA reads TGTGCCAGCAGCTTAAGGCGGGTGGGATATAGCACAGATACGCAGTATTTT. Translated, it gives CASSLRRVGYSTDTQYF.

There are many counts of this clonotype. J is TRBJ2-3 and V is TRBV4-3; possible D gene TRBD2, 5 bases. The CDR3 sequence is 16 residues long. Germline V lookup: CDR1 LGHNA, CDR2 YSLEER. V was trimmed by 0 bases and J by 8 bases, leaving 18 bases between them. The CDR3 sequence is CASSQDESWNGGTQYF. As DNA, the CDR3 is TGCGCCAGCAGCCAAGATGAAAGCTGGAATGGAGGTACGCAGTATTTT.

The chain is built from TRBV4-2 and TRBJ1-1; 7 bases line up with TRBD1. This CDR3 region has 13 residues. CDR1 is LGHNA, CDR2 YNFKEQ, per germline. J gave up 10 bases and V 3 bases, and 8 bases lay outside the gene matches. Here the CDR3 reads CASSQGLQGGAFF. Written as DNA, the CDR3 is TGTGCCAGCAGCCAGGGGCTCCAGGGGGGAGCTTTCTTT.

The V and J genes are TRBV5-6 and TRBJ2-5, with a tentative D call TRBD2 (6 bases). In germline, CDR1 is SGHDT, CDR2 YYEEEE. This CDR3 is built from 17 residues. Trimming took 2 bases from V and 4 from J, leaving 21 bases between them. CDR3 in amino acids: CASSFNTGHGEVETQYF. DNA of the CDR3: TGTGCCAGCAGCTTTAATACGGGCCACGGGGAGGTAGAGACCCAGTACTTC.

This clonotype was picked up many times. The germline gene is not matched at one end of the junction; a read error may be the cause. This chain connects TRBV5-1 to TRBJ1-5; possibly TRBD1 for D (5 bases). Germline V lookup: CDR1 SGHRS, CDR2 YFSETQ. This CDR3 comprises 13 residues. For the CDR3, the DNA is TGTGCCAGCAGCTTGAGGGGTAATCAGCCCCAGCATTTT. It is translated as CASSLRGNQPQHF.

This clonotype was counted only a few times. The chain links TRBV20-1 to TRBJ1-5; 8 positions agree with TRBD1. Germline V gene data show CDR1 as DFQATT and CDR2 as SNEGSKA (reference sequence). V dropped 6 bases and J dropped 4; count of bases not matched to a gene: 5. The CDR3 is 13 amino acids. This CDR3 is CSARGLENQPQHF. Written as DNA, the CDR3 is TGCAGTGCCAGGGGGCTCGAGAATCAGCCCCAGCATTTT.